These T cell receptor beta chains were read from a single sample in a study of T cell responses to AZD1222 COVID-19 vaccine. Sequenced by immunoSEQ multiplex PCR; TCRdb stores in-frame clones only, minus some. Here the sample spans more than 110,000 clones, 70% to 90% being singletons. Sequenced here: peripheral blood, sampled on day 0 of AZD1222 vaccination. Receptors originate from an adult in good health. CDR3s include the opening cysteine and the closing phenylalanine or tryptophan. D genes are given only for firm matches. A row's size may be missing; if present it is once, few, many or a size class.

DNA: TGTGCCAGCAGTTTAAACCCCCCGGGACAGGGGGAGACTAACTATGGCTACACCTTC
CDR3: CASSLNPPGQGETNYGYTF
D: TRBD1
V: TRBV28
size: NA
J: TRBJ1-2

DNA: TGTGCCAGCAGTGAATGGCCGCCCCCGAACACTGAAGCTTTCTTT
CDR3: CASSEWPPPNTEAFF
D: NA
V: TRBV2
size: NA
J: TRBJ1-1

DNA: TGTGCCACCAGCAGAGAATTGGATTCACCCCTCCACTTT
CDR3: CATSRELDSPLHF
D: NA
V: TRBV15
size: NA
J: TRBJ1-6

DNA: TGTGCCAGCACTCTCGGACAGGGCCACAATGAGCAGTTCTTC
CDR3: CASTLGQGHNEQFF
D: NA
V: TRBV21-1
size: few
J: TRBJ2-1

DNA: TGTGCCAGCAGGAATAAGCGGGGTTCCTACGAGCAGTACTTC
CDR3: CASRNKRGSYEQYF
D: TRBD2
V: TRBV7-2
size: NA
J: TRBJ2-7

DNA: TGTGCCAGTAGTATGGACAATTACAGAGATTCACCCCTCCACTTT
CDR3: CASSMDNYRDSPLHF
D: NA
V: TRBV19
size: NA
J: TRBJ1-6

DNA: TGTGCCAGCGGGGCTGAAGCTTTCTTT
CDR3: CASGAEAFF
D: NA
V: TRBV12-3/TRBV12-4
size: NA
J: TRBJ1-1

DNA: TGTGCCAGCAGCGCCCGGGAAAACACTGAAGCTTTCTTT
CDR3: CASSARENTEAFF
D: NA
V: TRBV6-5
size: NA
J: TRBJ1-1

DNA: TGTGCCAGCAGAATAGGGGGCGACAATGAGCAGTTCTTC
CDR3: CASRIGGDNEQFF
D: TRBD1
V: TRBV12-3/TRBV12-4
size: NA
J: TRBJ2-1

DNA: TGTGCCAGCAGCCAAGATTCACCGGGTTCCTCTGGGGCCAACGTCCTGACTTTC
CDR3: CASSQDSPGSSGANVLTF
D: NA
V: TRBV3-1/TRBV3-2
size: few
J: TRBJ2-6

DNA: TGTGCCAGCAGTTACCAAGGGGGATCTGTCTATGGCTACACCTTC
CDR3: CASSYQGGSVYGYTF
D: NA
V: TRBV6-5
size: NA
J: TRBJ1-2

DNA: TGTGCCAGCAGCTTGGCTGGGTCGGAGGTAAACACTGAAGCTTTCTTT
CDR3: CASSLAGSEVNTEAFF
D: NA
V: TRBV5-5
size: NA
J: TRBJ1-1

DNA: TGCGCCAGCAGCTTTGGGCCGAGCTCCTACGAGCAGTACTTC
CDR3: CASSFGPSSYEQYF
D: NA
V: TRBV5-1
size: NA
J: TRBJ2-7

DNA: TGTGCCAGCAGTCTCGAGAACTACGAGCAGTACTTC
CDR3: CASSLENYEQYF
D: NA
V: TRBV6-2/TRBV6-3
size: NA
J: TRBJ2-7

DNA: TGTGCCAGCAGCTTAGGCCCGACAGGGCCCACTGAAGCTTTCTTT
CDR3: CASSLGPTGPTEAFF
D: TRBD1
V: TRBV7-2
size: NA
J: TRBJ1-1

DNA: TGTGCCACCAGCAGAGCCCTCCGGACAGGGAAAACGTCCTACGAGCAGTACTTC
CDR3: CATSRALRTGKTSYEQYF
D: TRBD1
V: TRBV15
size: NA
J: TRBJ2-7

DNA: TGTGCCAGCAGCTTTTACAATGAGCAGTTCTTC
CDR3: CASSFYNEQFF
D: NA
V: TRBV27
size: once
J: TRBJ2-1

DNA: TGTGCCAGCAGCTATAAGGCCTCGGACCCGCAGTACTTC
CDR3: CASSYKASDPQYF
D: NA
V: TRBV5-4
size: NA
J: TRBJ2-7

DNA: TGTGCCAGCAGTCCAGGGGATTTTTACATTCAGTACTTC
CDR3: CASSPGDFYIQYF
D: NA
V: TRBV2
size: NA
J: TRBJ2-4

DNA: TGTGCCAGCAGCTTATCTCTCAGGGAGAACTATGGCTACACCTTC
CDR3: CASSLSLRENYGYTF
D: NA
V: TRBV7-9
size: NA
J: TRBJ1-2

DNA: TGCAGTGGACGGGGGGAAAACGGCTACACCTTC
CDR3: CSGRGENGYTF
D: NA
V: TRBV20-1
size: NA
J: TRBJ1-2

DNA: TGTGCCAGCAGCCATTTTCCCATTCCGGGCCCAGAATATAGCAATCAGCCCCAGCATTTT
CDR3: CASSHFPIPGPEYSNQPQHF
D: NA
V: TRBV4-2
size: NA
J: TRBJ1-5

DNA: TGTGCCAGCAGCGCGTGGACAGGGAAGGGATCTGAAGCTTTCTTT
CDR3: CASSAWTGKGSEAFF
D: TRBD1
V: TRBV11-2
size: NA
J: TRBJ1-1

DNA: TGTGCCAGCTCGATGACAGGGTCTCGAGACGAGCAGTACTTC
CDR3: CASSMTGSRDEQYF
D: TRBD1
V: TRBV18
size: NA
J: TRBJ2-7

DNA: TGTGCCAGCAGCTTGGGCCGACAGGTCCTCTATGGCTACACCTTC
CDR3: CASSLGRQVLYGYTF
D: NA
V: TRBV5-8
size: NA
J: TRBJ1-2

DNA: TGCGCCAGCAGCTTGGCGACAGAGGGATACGAGCAGTACTTC
CDR3: CASSLATEGYEQYF
D: NA
V: TRBV5-1
size: NA
J: TRBJ2-7

DNA: TGTGCCAGCAGCTTAGGACGGCGTAGCAATCAGCCCCAGCATTTT
CDR3: CASSLGRRSNQPQHF
D: NA
V: TRBV7-8
size: NA
J: TRBJ1-5

DNA: TGTGCCAGCAGCTTAGTCATCCAGGGGTCCAATCAGCCCCAGCATTTT
CDR3: CASSLVIQGSNQPQHF
D: NA
V: TRBV7-9
size: NA
J: TRBJ1-5

DNA: TGTGCCAGCAGTCAGGGGGCGGGGCGCGAAAAACTGTTTTTT
CDR3: CASSQGAGREKLFF
D: TRBD1
V: TRBV6-5
size: NA
J: TRBJ1-4

DNA: TGTGCCAGCAGACAGGGGATCGGGCAGCCCCAGCATTTT
CDR3: CASRQGIGQPQHF
D: TRBD1
V: TRBV4-2
size: NA
J: TRBJ1-5

DNA: TGTGCCTGGGGACGGCCGAACACTGAAGCTTTCTTT
CDR3: CAWGRPNTEAFF
D: NA
V: TRBV30
size: NA
J: TRBJ1-1

DNA: TGTGCCAGCAGCCCCTCCGACAGGGTGAACACTGAAGCTTTCTTT
CDR3: CASSPSDRVNTEAFF
D: TRBD1
V: TRBV7-2
size: NA
J: TRBJ1-1

DNA: TGTGCCAGAACAGGGGTCGGCGAAAAACTGTTTTTT
CDR3: CARTGVGEKLFF
D: TRBD1
V: TRBV19
size: NA
J: TRBJ1-4

DNA: TGTGCCAGCAGCTTGGGTCCAGAAAATGAGCAGTTCTTC
CDR3: CASSLGPENEQFF
D: NA
V: TRBV5-8
size: NA
J: TRBJ2-1

DNA: TGTGCCAGCAGTTACCAAGACGGAAACACTGAAGCTTTCTTT
CDR3: CASSYQDGNTEAFF
D: NA
V: TRBV6-5
size: NA
J: TRBJ1-1

DNA: TGCAGTGCAAGTGAAACAGGGGGCCAGTCTTACGAGCAGTACTTC
CDR3: CSASETGGQSYEQYF
D: TRBD1
V: TRBV20-1
size: NA
J: TRBJ2-7

DNA: TGTGCCAGCCGCCGTGGGGGGTTGGGTCAGCCCCAGCATTTT
CDR3: CASRRGGLGQPQHF
D: NA
V: TRBV19
size: once
J: TRBJ1-5

DNA: TGTGCCAGCAGCTTGGGGGGATCGGATACAAGGTCAGATACGCAGTATTTT
CDR3: CASSLGGSDTRSDTQYF
D: NA
V: TRBV5-5
size: few
J: TRBJ2-3

DNA: TGTGCCAGCCGGTTTGGCGGGGGGGCAAATGAGCAGTTCTTC
CDR3: CASRFGGGANEQFF
D: TRBD2
V: TRBV2
size: once
J: TRBJ2-1

DNA: TGTGCCAGCAGCCAACAGCTGGGTCGCACTGAAGCTTTCTTT
CDR3: CASSQQLGRTEAFF
D: NA
V: TRBV14
size: NA
J: TRBJ1-1